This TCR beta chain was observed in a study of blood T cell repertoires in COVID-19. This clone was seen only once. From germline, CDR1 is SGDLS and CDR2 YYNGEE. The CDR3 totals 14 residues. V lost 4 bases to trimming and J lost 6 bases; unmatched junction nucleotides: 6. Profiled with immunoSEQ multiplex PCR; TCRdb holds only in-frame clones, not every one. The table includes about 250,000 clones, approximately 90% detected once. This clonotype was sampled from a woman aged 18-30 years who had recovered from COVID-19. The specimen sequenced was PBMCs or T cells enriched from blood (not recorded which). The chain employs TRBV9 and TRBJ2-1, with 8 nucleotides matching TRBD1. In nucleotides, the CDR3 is TGTGCCAGCAGCCGACAGGGGCTTGGCAATGAGCAGTTCTTC. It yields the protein CASSRQGLGNEQFF. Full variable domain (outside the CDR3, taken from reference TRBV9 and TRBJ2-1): DSGVTQTPKHLITATGQRVTLRCSPRSGDLSVYWYQQSLDQGLQFLIQYYNGEERAKGNILERFSAQQFPDLHSELNLSSLELGDSALYFCASSRQGLGNEQFFGPGTRLTVL.